This T cell receptor beta chain was sequenced during a study of cytomegalovirus exposure and HLA in healthy donors. The approximately 120-subject validation cohort, separate from the roughly 700-subject first cohort, included the donors. The table came from immunoSEQ multiplex PCR; TCRdb's copy has only in-frame clones and leaves some out. The sample contains around 150,000 clones, less than 90% of which appear only once. The CDR3 runs to 16 residues. Germline CDR1 SGHVS, CDR2 FQNEAQ. V lost 7 bases to trimming and J lost 0 bases; unmatched junction nucleotides: 9. The receptor comes from a man aged 25-40 years in good health and CMV-seropositive. The gene calls are TRBV7-8 and TRBJ2-1; TRBD2 aligns across 7 bases. Sequenced input: PBMCs. In DNA, the CDR3 is TGTGCCAGCACCACCAGGGAGGGATCCTCCTACAATGAGCAGTTCTTC. Translated: CASTTREGSSYNEQFF.